The sequence of this T cell receptor (beta chain) was determined in a study of blood T cell repertoires in COVID-19. Across the study: Sample material is recorded as cDNA or gDNA derived from T cells, B-cell-depleted T cells, or PBMCs.

Authors' data handling: Counts of nucleated cells, estimated from reference gene primer amplification, were obtained. Profiled with immunoSEQ multiplex PCR; TCRdb holds only in-frame clones, not every one. Clonal size and the V and J genes are those of that table, whereas D and trimming came from the DNA. The sample has 330,000 or so clones; 87% are singletons. Germline V gene lookup returns CDR1 LGHDT and CDR2 YNNKEL (reference sequence). V was shortened by 1 base and J by 6 bases, with 10 bases between the two germline ends. CDR3 length: 13 residues. The TCR was taken from a young man with COVID-19, enrolled during active disease. The J gene is TRBJ2-7, the V gene TRBV3-1 (or the pseudogene TRBV3-2), with D possibly being TRBD2 (5 bases). The material sequenced was peripheral blood. The DNA for the CDR3 is TGTGCCAGCAGCCAAGTCGGGGTAGGCGAGCAGTACTTC. This encodes CASSQVGVGEQYF.